Reported below is one TCR beta chain. The antigen remains unidentified. TCRdb's copy holds only in-frame clones and misses some; the assay was immunoSEQ multiplex PCR. The top ten clones hold over 0.12% of a sample with 2 million to 3 million clones, just over 90% of them seen once. The data are from a study of shared clonotypes between healthy human individuals. Points from the study as a whole: Blood was the only sampled material, and tissue repertoires likely differ. Estimated richness values were generally larger in naive subsets than in memory subsets.

This CDR3 is 13 amino acids long. Trimming removed 4 bases from V and 3 bases from J, with 10 bases in between. Germline V gene data show CDR1 as SGHVS and CDR2 as FNYEAQ. Sequenced input: naive CD4+ T cells sorted from blood. Described subset: CD45RA+ positively selected. The rearrangement joins TRBV7-6 to TRBJ2-7, with D hard to call. The source is a man between 18 and 29 years old in good health. This CDR3 reads CASSSLSRYEQYF. Here the CDR3 DNA reads TGTGCCAGCAGCTCCCTTAGCCGCTACGAGCAGTACTTC.